The 29 T cell receptor beta chains in this list originate from one sample, sequenced in a study of cytomegalovirus exposure and HLA in healthy donors (dated by TCRdb to 2016 to 2017). The library relied on the immunoSEQ multiplex PCR assay. The multiplex PCR relied on a mix of 60 forward primers for TCR Vbeta segments and 13 reverse primers for TCR Jbeta segments. As stored in TCRdb, this immuneACCESS dataset retains in-frame rearrangements with V and J assigned. A fraction of the clones does not appear; measured against another copy, unresolved V genes explain less than half of the discrepancy, and the remainder lacks a known reason. Present in this sample are approximately 100,000 clones, roughly 79% of which were seen just once. The ten largest clones take up more than 6% of the sample. Sequenced input: PBMCs. The receptors come from a woman in her 50s in good health and CMV-seropositive.

As regards this clone: At one boundary the junction diverges from the germline segment, which might be a read error. This sequence joins TRBV6-6 and TRBJ1-1, with no clear D. The CDR3 extends over 13 amino acids. Germline CDR1 MNHNY, CDR2 SVGAGI (reference sequence). The DNA of the CDR3 is TGTGCCAGCAGGTACTTCCCTGACACTGAAGCTTTCTTT. This translates into CASRYFPDTEAFF.

The V and J genes are TRBV7-2 and TRBJ2-1; no clear D gene. Germline V gives CDR1 SGHTA, CDR2 FQGNSA. Trimming removed 1 base at V and 8 bases at J, with 9 bases between. This CDR3 region has 13 residues. The CDR3 DNA reads as TGTGCCAGCAGCTTAGAGTACTCGGATGAGCAGTTCTTC. It codes for CASSLEYSDEQFF.

This clone was seen a few times. V and J are TRBV7-8 and TRBJ2-1; D might be TRBD1 (7 bases). The length of the CDR3 is 16 residues. V was cut by 3 bases and J by 4 bases, with 16 bases left in between. Germline V gene lookup returns CDR1 SGHVS and CDR2 FQNEAQ. For the CDR3, the DNA is TGTGCCAGCAGCTTCACAGGGGCGGGGCCTTACAATGAGCAGTTCTTC. Protein product: CASSFTGAGPYNEQFF.

The rearrangement joins TRBV6-1 to TRBJ2-3; TRBD2 agrees at 8 bases. J was trimmed by 4 bases and V by 0 bases; bases with no gene match: 3. In germline, CDR1 is MNHNS, CDR2 SASEGT. This CDR3 is built from 15 residues. The CDR3 is CASSEAAGAPDTQYF. The CDR3 nucleotides read TGTGCCAGCAGTGAAGCAGCGGGAGCCCCAGATACGCAGTATTTT.

This rearrangement joins TRBV29-1 to TRBJ2-5; 8 nucleotides agree with TRBD2. The V and J ends lost 6 bases and 5 bases, in that order; junction bases with no gene match: 11. Germline V gene data show CDR1 as SQVTM and CDR2 as ANQGSEA. CDR3 size: 14 residues. CDR3 sequence (DNA): TGCAGCGTGCCCCGTTGGACTAGCATGGAGACCCAGTACTTC. This sequence encodes CSVPRWTSMETQYF.

V is TRBV4-2 and J is TRBJ2-5; possibly TRBD1 for D (6 bases). Germline values: CDR1 LGHNA, CDR2 YNFKEQ. The CDR3 has 14 amino acids. Trimming stripped 4 bases from V and 1 base from J, with 10 bases between. The CDR3 reads CASSLTQGQETQYF. CDR3 in DNA: TGTGCCAGCAGCCTGACACAGGGCCAAGAGACCCAGTACTTC.

The genes are TRBV15 and TRBJ2-6, with 8 bases that match TRBD2. The CDR3 has 19 amino acids. Looked up from germline, CDR1 is LNHNV and CDR2 is YYDKDF (reference sequence). V shed 2 bases and J 0 bases; nucleotides not matched to a gene: 9. The CDR3 DNA reads TGTGCCACCAGCAGACCCGGGGGGGGCAGTATCTCTGGGGCCAACGTCCTGACTTTC. Its translation: CATSRPGGGSISGANVLTF.

The chain couples TRBV7-3 to TRBJ1-1, with 7 bases fitting TRBD1. Unmatched junction bases numbered 3, after V lost 3 bases and J lost 5 bases. This CDR3 is 13 amino acids long. Germline lookup yields CDR1 SGHTA and CDR2 FQGTGA. Here the CDR3 reads CASSFSRGTEAFF. The CDR3 DNA sequence: TGTGCCAGCAGCTTCAGCAGGGGGACTGAAGCTTTCTTT.

This CDR3 reads CASRETGVTYEQYF. Here the CDR3 DNA reads TGTGCCAGCAGGGAGACAGGGGTTACCTACGAGCAGTACTTC. The J gene is TRBJ2-7, the V gene TRBV6-1; 8 nucleotides match TRBD1. Germline V gene lookup returns CDR1 MNHNS and CDR2 SASEGT. The length of the CDR3 is 14 residues. V shed 6 bases and J 2 bases; nucleotides not matched to a gene: 6.

This sequence joins TRBV2 and TRBJ2-7, with 7 bases lining up with TRBD1. The CDR3 length is 14 residues. Germline V gives CDR1 SNHLY, CDR2 FYNNEI. The V and J ends lost 5 bases and 2 bases, in that order; junction bases with no gene match: 6. As DNA, the CDR3 is TGTGCCAGCAGTTCGGACAGGAGCCCCTACGAGCAGTACTTC. Its protein product is CASSSDRSPYEQYF. Together with reference TRBV2 and TRBJ2-7, the CDR3 gives the full variable domain: EPEVTQTPSHQVTQMGQEVILRCVPISNHLYFYWYRQILGQKVEFLVSFYNNEISEKSEIFDDQFSVERPDGSNFTLKIRSTKLEDSAMYFCASSSDRSPYEQYFGPGTRLTVT.

Regarding this clone: Other nucleotide sequences in the sample specify the same CDR3. The chain couples TRBV19 to TRBJ2-1; D is uncertain. The V gene's germline CDR1 is LNHDA and CDR2 SQIVND (reference sequence). There are 13 residues in the CDR3. The V end lost 1 base, the J end lost 3 bases, and 4 bases lay between the germline ends. The CDR3 DNA reads TGTGCCAGTAGTATAGGGCTCTACAATGAGCAGTTCTTC. Residues: CASSIGLYNEQFF.

This chain uses TRBV18 with TRBJ1-2; TRBD1 matches at 10 bases. V shed 6 bases and J 7 bases; nucleotides not matched to a gene: 8. Germline loops: CDR1 KGHSH, CDR2 LQKENI. The CDR3 runs to 14 residues. The CDR3 sequence: CASSLDRGKGGYTF. CDR3 nucleotides: TGTGCCAGCTCCCTGGACAGGGGGAAAGGTGGCTACACCTTC.

This clone has only a few counts. V and J are TRBV7-2 and TRBJ1-5; no clear D. This CDR3 is built from 13 residues. The ends were cut back, 0 bases at V and 7 bases at J, with 7 bases in the middle. CDR1 and CDR2 from the germline V gene are SGHTA and FQGNSA. CDR3 sequence reads: CASSLAPRQPQHF. The CDR3 bases are TGTGCCAGCAGCTTAGCCCCGAGGCAGCCCCAGCATTTT.

The rearrangement joins TRBV7-9 to TRBJ2-3, with TRBD1 matching over 7 bases. With 1 base clipped from V and 0 bases from J, the junction kept 1 base outside the gene matches. The CDR3 spans 15 residues. Per the germline V gene, CDR1 is SEHNR and CDR2 is FQNEAQ (reference sequence). CDR3 loop: CASSLGDSSTDTQYF. CDR3 coding DNA: TGTGCCAGCAGCTTAGGGGACAGTAGCACAGATACGCAGTATTTT.

This clone has only one observation. One end of the junction is discordant with germline, which a read error may explain. The chain uses TRBV7-7 and TRBJ2-7; possible D gene TRBD1, 5 bases. The CDR3 is made up of 13 amino acids. Germline CDR1 is SSHAT and CDR2 is FNYEAQ (reference sequence). The CDR3 DNA reads TGTGCTAGCAGCAAAGACAGATCCTACGAGCAGTACTTC. This codes for CASSKDRSYEQYF.

About this clone: The junction shows a germline mismatch at one end, possibly a read error. The V gene is TRBV5-4, the J gene TRBJ2-4; 10 bases line up with TRBD1. Germline CDR1 SGHNT, CDR2 YYREEE (reference sequence). The CDR3 sequence is 15 residues long. CDR3 amino acids: CASSSTGGLKNSQYF. The CDR3 DNA sequence: TGTGCCAGCAGCTCGACAGGGGGCCTCAAAAACAGTCAGTACTTC.

The V gene is TRBV28, the J gene TRBJ2-7; 7 bases are a match to TRBD1. The CDR3 sequence is 15 residues long. Germline CDR1 is MDHEN and CDR2 is SYDVKM. V lost 7 bases, J lost 4 bases, and 13 bases stayed unmatched. The CDR3 protein is CASTPLLGQIYEQYF. In DNA form, the CDR3 reads TGTGCCAGCACCCCCCTTTTGGGACAGATTTACGAGCAGTACTTC.

This clone has a single count. The sample has other DNA sequences that encode this CDR3 too. The chain couples TRBV18 to TRBJ1-2; D possibly corresponds to TRBD1 (5 bases). V was trimmed by 6 bases and J by 2 bases, leaving 10 bases between them. Germline assignment: CDR1 KGHSH and CDR2 LQKENI. The CDR3 sequence is 13 residues long. The CDR3 region has the DNA TGTGCCAGCTCCCCGGGGGGGAACTATGGCTACACCTTC. Translated: CASSPGGNYGYTF.

The chain recombines TRBV28 with TRBJ2-2; D gene uncertain. The V end was cut by 4 bases, the J end by 2 bases, with 5 bases between. CDR1 and CDR2 from the germline V gene are MDHEN and SYDVKM. The CDR3 loop spans 13 amino acids. CDR3 in DNA: TGTGCCAGCAGTTCGAGTAACACCGGGGAGCTGTTTTTT. Encoded protein: CASSSSNTGELFF.

This rearrangement joins TRBV27 to TRBJ2-3, with TRBD2 matching over 7 bases. V shed 8 bases and J 1 base; nucleotides not matched to a gene: 3. Looked up from germline, CDR1 is MNHEY and CDR2 is SMNVEV (reference sequence). The CDR3 is 13 residues long. Here the CDR3 reads CASGSGGTDTQYF. The CDR3 region has the DNA TGTGCCAGCGGGAGCGGGGGCACAGATACGCAGTATTTT.

The chain is built from TRBV10-3 and TRBJ2-1, with 9 bases aligning to TRBD2. Germline V gives CDR1 ENHRY, CDR2 SYGVKD. The V and J ends lost 6 bases and 6 bases, in that order; junction bases with no gene match: 9. The CDR3 is made up of 15 amino acids. The chain's CDR3 is CAIRVAGEVSNEQFF. Written as DNA, the CDR3 is TGTGCCATCAGGGTAGCGGGAGAAGTTTCCAATGAGCAGTTCTTC.

The chain is built from TRBV7-2 and TRBJ2-1, with 7 bases lining up with TRBD1. The CDR3 runs 15 residues. V lost 5 bases to trimming and J lost 3 bases; unmatched junction nucleotides: 7. CDR1 and CDR2 (germline): SGHTA, FQGNSA. In nucleotides, the CDR3 is TGTGCCAGCAGCCTCCGGGACAGCCTCTACAATGAGCAGTTCTTC. It yields the protein CASSLRDSLYNEQFF. Combining the CDR3 with reference TRBV7-2 and TRBJ2-1 gives the whole variable domain GAGVSQSPSNKVTEKGKDVELRCDPISGHTALYWYRQSLGQGLEFLIYFQGNSAPDKSGLPSDRFSAERTGGSVSTLTIQRTQQEDSAVYLCASSLRDSLYNEQFFGPGTRLTVL.

CDR3 loop: CASSLEGGSSNEQFF. The DNA of the CDR3 is TGCGCCAGCAGCTTGGAGGGCGGGAGTAGCAATGAGCAGTTCTTC. The gene calls are TRBV5-1 and TRBJ2-1; 7 nucleotides align to TRBD2. CDR3 size: 15 residues. V shed 0 bases and J 6 bases; nucleotides not matched to a gene: 6. Germline V gene sequence: CDR1 SGHRS, CDR2 YFSETQ.

The chain has TRBV6-1 and TRBJ1-5; perhaps TRBD1 as D (6 bases). This CDR3 contains 15 residues. Germline CDR1 MNHNS, CDR2 SASEGT. Trimming removed 6 bases at V and 7 bases at J, with 19 bases between. CDR3 in amino acids: CASSPTGKTGQPQHF. CDR3 bases: TGTGCCAGCAGCCCAACAGGGAAGACGGGACAGCCCCAGCATTTT.

This clone came up a few times. The gene calls are TRBV18 and TRBJ2-5; maybe TRBD2 (7 bases). V was shortened by 2 bases and J by 4 bases, with 14 bases between the two germline ends. CDR1 KGHSH and CDR2 LQKENI come from the germline V gene. This CDR3 region has 15 residues. This CDR3 reads CASSPSGGLGETQYF. The CDR3 bases are TGTGCCAGCTCACCATCGGGGGGCCTGGGAGAGACCCAGTACTTC.

V is TRBV4-1 and J is TRBJ1-1; no clear D gene. CDR1 is MGHRA and CDR2 is YSYEKL in the germline V gene. The CDR3 totals 15 residues. Trimming stripped 1 base from V and 4 bases from J, with 13 bases between. The chain's CDR3 is CASSQGPGSSTEAFF. In DNA form, the CDR3 reads TGCGCCAGCAGCCAAGGGCCGGGTTCGAGCACTGAAGCTTTCTTT.

The rearrangement uses TRBV6-1 and TRBJ2-3; D might be TRBD1 (5 bases). V was pared by 3 bases and J by 0 bases, with 19 bases between. CDR1 MNHNS and CDR2 SASEGT come from the germline V gene. The CDR3 length is 18 residues. CDR3 DNA: TGTGCCAGCAGTGAGACCCGTACAGGAACTTCTAGCACAGATACGCAGTATTTT. Translating it yields CASSETRTGTSSTDTQYF.

The genes are TRBV29-1 and TRBJ2-3, with D possibly TRBD2 on 5 matching bases. The CDR3 covers 13 residues. V was cut by 1 base and J by 6 bases, with 11 bases left in between. The germline V gene has CDR1 SQVTM and CDR2 ANQGSEA. In nucleotides, the CDR3 is TGCAGCGTTGAAGGGCTGGCGGGTGATACGCAGTATTTT. The encoded protein is CSVEGLAGDTQYF.

This rearrangement joins TRBV11-1 to TRBJ2-3; D gene ambiguous. The germline gives CDR1 SGHAT, CDR2 FQDESV (reference sequence). The CDR3 contains 14 residues. The V and J ends lost 1 base and 2 bases respectively, with 7 bases between them. Written as DNA, the CDR3 is TGTGCCAGCAGCTTAGTTACTTACACAGATACGCAGTATTTT. It specifies CASSLVTYTDTQYF.